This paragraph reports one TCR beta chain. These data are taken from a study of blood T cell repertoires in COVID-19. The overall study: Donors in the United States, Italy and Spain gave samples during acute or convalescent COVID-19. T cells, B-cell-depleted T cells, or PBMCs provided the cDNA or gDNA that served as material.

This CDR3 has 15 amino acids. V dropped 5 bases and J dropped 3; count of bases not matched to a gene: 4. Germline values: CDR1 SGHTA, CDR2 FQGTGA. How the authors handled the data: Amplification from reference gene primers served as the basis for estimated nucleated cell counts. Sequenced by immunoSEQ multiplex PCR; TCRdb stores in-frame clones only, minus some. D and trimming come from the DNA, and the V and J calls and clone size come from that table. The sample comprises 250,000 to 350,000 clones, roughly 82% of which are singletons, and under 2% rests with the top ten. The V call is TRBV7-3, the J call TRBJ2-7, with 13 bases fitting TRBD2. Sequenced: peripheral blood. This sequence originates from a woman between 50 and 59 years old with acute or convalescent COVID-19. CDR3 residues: CASSPGTSGNYEQYF. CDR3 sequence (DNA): TGTGCCAGCAGCCCCGGGACTAGCGGGAACTACGAGCAGTACTTC. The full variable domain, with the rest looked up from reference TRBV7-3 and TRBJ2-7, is GAGVSQTPSNKVTEKGKYVELRCDPISGHTALYWYRQSLGQGPEFLIYFQGTGAADDSGLPNDRFFAVRPEGSVSTLKIQRTERGDSAVYLCASSPGTSGNYEQYFGPGTRLTVT.